This T cell receptor (beta chain) was profiled in a study of blood T cell repertoires in COVID-19. Study context: Donors in the United States, Italy and Spain gave samples during acute or convalescent COVID-19. The analysed material was cDNA or gDNA that came from T cells, B-cell-depleted T cells, or PBMCs.

The table came from immunoSEQ multiplex PCR; TCRdb's copy has only in-frame clones and leaves some out. The sample consists of approximately 110,000 clones, approximately 62% of them appearing once. Germline assignment: CDR1 ENHRY and CDR2 SYGVKD. The CDR3 sequence is 14 residues long. Trimming shortened V by 0 bases and J by 10 bases, and 10 bases separated the two germline ends. This clone turned up a few times. The chain has TRBV10-3 and TRBJ1-6; perhaps TRBD1 as D (6 bases). The sequenced sample consisted of peripheral blood. The source of this sequence is a man older than 75 with acute or convalescent COVID-19. The CDR3 loop is CAISESAGVSPLHF. CDR3 nucleotide sequence: TGTGCCATCAGTGAGTCGGCAGGGGTCTCACCCCTCCACTTT.